Shown below are 24 T cell receptor beta chains from a single sample sequenced in a study of long-term antiretroviral therapy in people with HIV. Investigators performed immunoSEQ version v3.0 at survey level. Only in-frame clones appear in the TCRdb table, and some are missing; sequencing was by immunoSEQ multiplex PCR. The repertoire holds approximately 15,000 clones, with around 89% as singletons. The starting material was unsorted PBMCs, obtained 6.9 years after starting antiretroviral therapy. Every receptor here comes from a man between 50 and 59 years old with HIV.

The rearrangement uses TRBV28 and TRBJ2-5; TRBD2 aligns across 11 bases. The germline gives CDR1 MDHEN, CDR2 SYDVKM. Losses at the gene ends were 2 bases for V and 4 bases for J; bases not matched to a gene: 3. CDR3 length: 15 residues. The CDR3 DNA reads TGTGCCAGCAGTTTAATACTAGCGGGGGCAGAGACCCAGTACTTC. Encoded protein: CASSLILAGAETQYF.

The V gene is TRBV7-9, the J gene TRBJ2-3; D not certain. The CDR3 has 11 amino acids. The V end lost 6 bases, the J end lost 3 bases, and 4 bases lay between the germline ends. Germline values: CDR1 SEHNR, CDR2 FQNEAQ (reference sequence). CDR3 nucleotide sequence: TGTGCCAGCAGAGATACAGATACGCAGTATTTT. Its translation: CASRDTDTQYF.

The V and J genes are TRBV6-1 and TRBJ2-6, with 9 bases aligning to TRBD2. Germline CDR1 is MNHNS and CDR2 is SASEGT. J lost 3 bases, V lost 8 bases, and 5 bases had no gene match. The CDR3 is made up of 15 amino acids. CDR3 region: CASLAGEGGANVLTF. The DNA of the CDR3 is TGTGCCAGCTTAGCGGGAGAGGGTGGGGCCAACGTCCTGACTTTC.

The chain carries TRBV27 and TRBJ1-3; D unclear. The V gene's germline CDR1 is MNHEY and CDR2 SMNVEV (reference sequence). V gave up 2 bases and J gave up 0 bases, with 14 bases separating them. The CDR3 is 17 residues long. The CDR3 DNA follows: TGTGCCAGCAGTTTAACGCCGGAGACGGTCTCTGGAAACACCATATATTTT. Its translation is CASSLTPETVSGNTIYF.

This chain joins TRBV4-3 and TRBJ2-1, with a possible D match to TRBD2 (5 bases). Per germline, CDR1 LGHNA and CDR2 YSLEER. The CDR3 is 14 residues long. V shed 4 bases and J shed 3 bases, with 10 bases lying between them. CDR3 protein: CASSPTNLYNEQFF. CDR3 bases: TGCGCCAGCAGCCCGACTAATCTCTACAATGAGCAGTTCTTC.

J is TRBJ1-2 and V is TRBV2; 7 bases agree with TRBD1. Trimming cost V 0 bases and J 6 bases; bases outside gene matches: 4. CDR1 is SNHLY, CDR2 FYNNEI, per germline. The CDR3 has 14 residues. As DNA, the CDR3 is TGTGCCAGCAGTGAAGCCAGGGGGTACGATGGCTACACCTTC. Translation: CASSEARGYDGYTF.

This chain joins TRBV9 and TRBJ2-3, with D hard to call. The CDR3 loop spans 14 amino acids. V was shortened by 4 bases and J by 5 bases, with 14 bases between the two germline ends. Germline CDR1 and CDR2: SGDLS and YYNGEE. DNA of the CDR3: TGTGCCAGCAGCCCCCGATACGGGCAAGATACGCAGTATTTT. Translation gives CASSPRYGQDTQYF.

The rearrangement links TRBV12-5 to TRBJ2-1; unclear D gene. The CDR3 consists of 11 residues. V lost 6 bases and J lost 8, with 8 bases in between. Germline CDR1 and CDR2: LGHNT and FRNRAP. CDR3 DNA sequence: TGTGCTAGTGGCCTCAGAGATGAGCAGTTCTTC. Translating gives CASGLRDEQFF.

V and J are TRBV6-6 and TRBJ2-1; TRBD2 might be the D (6 bases). The V end was cut by 0 bases, the J end by 12 bases, with 12 bases between. CDR3 length equals 13 residues. Germline V gene lookup returns CDR1 MNHNY and CDR2 SVGAGI (reference sequence). The CDR3 region has the DNA TGTGCCAGCAGTTACTCGATGGCAGCGGGGCAGTTCTTC. Its translation is CASSYSMAAGQFF.

This chain links TRBV7-2 with TRBJ2-2, with TRBD2 matching 10 bases. CDR1 is SGHTA and CDR2 is FQGNSA in the germline V gene. J lost 4 bases, V lost 2 bases, and 4 bases had no gene match. This CDR3 region has 16 residues. CDR3 loop: CASSLILAGLTGELFF. The CDR3 DNA reads TGTGCCAGCAGCTTAATACTAGCGGGGCTCACCGGGGAGCTGTTTTTT.

The chain joins TRBV7-2 to TRBJ2-7; 8 bases line up with TRBD1. The CDR3 consists of 14 residues. V was pared by 4 bases and J by 5 bases, with 7 bases of the junction left unmatched. Germline V lookup: CDR1 SGHTA, CDR2 FQGNSA. As DNA, the CDR3 is TGTGCCAGCAGCTGGCGACAGGGGCTAGACGAGCAGTACTTC. Translated: CASSWRQGLDEQYF.

The chain recombines TRBV5-5 with TRBJ1-5, with D possibly being TRBD1 (5 bases). The V gene's germline CDR1 is SGHKS and CDR2 YYEKEE (reference sequence). V lost 0 bases, J lost 6 bases, and 10 bases lay in between. There are 14 residues in the CDR3. CDR3 sequence: CASSLVEGLQPQHF. CDR3 DNA: TGTGCCAGCAGCTTGGTTGAGGGGCTTCAGCCCCAGCATTTT.

This chain uses TRBV7-2 with TRBJ2-3; D is possibly TRBD1 (6 bases). Looked up from germline, CDR1 is SGHTA and CDR2 is FQGNSA. V lost 3 bases, J lost 0 bases, and 10 bases lay in between. This CDR3 comprises 15 residues. The CDR3 region is CASSLAGTSTDTQYF. As DNA, the CDR3 is TGTGCCAGCAGCTTGGCCGGGACAAGCACAGATACGCAGTATTTT.

Concerning this clone: The sample carries other DNA sequences with the same CDR3. The rearrangement joins TRBV29-1 to TRBJ1-1; TRBD1 might be the D (6 bases). The CDR3 consists of 13 residues. Germline CDR1 reads SQVTM; CDR2 reads ANQGSEA. Trimming left V 2 bases short and J 4 bases short, with 11 bases between. CDR3 amino acids: CSVEQGRGTEAFF. The CDR3 coding sequence is TGCAGCGTTGAACAGGGGCGCGGCACTGAAGCTTTCTTT.

This chain joins TRBV7-6 and TRBJ2-2, with no clear D. Germline V CDR1 and CDR2: SGHVS, FNYEAQ. With 5 bases removed from V and 5 bases from J, the gap between germline ends came to 9 bases. The CDR3 length is 13 residues. CDR3 sequence (DNA): TGTGCCAGCAGCCTCCCCGGAACCGGGGAGCTGTTTTTT. It is translated as CASSLPGTGELFF.

The rearrangement uses TRBV15 and TRBJ1-2; TRBD1 might be the D (6 bases). The CDR3 extends over 14 amino acids. The V and J ends lost 3 bases and 7 bases respectively, with 15 bases between them. Germline assignment: CDR1 LNHNV and CDR2 YYDKDF (reference sequence). In DNA form, the CDR3 reads TGTGCCACCAGCAGGGCGGGGGCTATTGGTGGCTACACCTTC. Amino acids: CATSRAGAIGGYTF.

The chain couples TRBV5-1 to TRBJ2-1; 7 bases line up with TRBD1. In germline, CDR1 is SGHRS, CDR2 YFSETQ. The CDR3 has 14 residues. The V segment lost 4 bases and the J segment 0 bases; nucleotides outside the gene matches: 1. In nucleotides, the CDR3 is TGCGCCAGCAGCCCAGGGGGCTCCTACAATGAGCAGTTCTTC. Encoded protein: CASSPGGSYNEQFF.

The CDR3 DNA sequence: TGTGCCAGCTCCCGGGAGGGGCCCGACGAGCAGTACTTC. Protein sequence: CASSREGPDEQYF. V is TRBV28 and J is TRBJ2-7, with 8 bases aligning to TRBD2. CDR3 length equals 13 residues. V was pared by 8 bases and J by 5 bases, with 8 bases of the junction left unmatched. Germline assignment: CDR1 MDHEN and CDR2 SYDVKM.

The chain couples TRBV25-1 to TRBJ2-1, with TRBD2 matching 8 bases. Unmatched junction bases numbered 12, after V lost 5 bases and J lost 9 bases. The CDR3 totals 15 residues. Germline values: CDR1 MGHDK, CDR2 SYGVNS. CDR3 amino acids: CASSRGGRKMSEQFF. As DNA, the CDR3 is TGTGCCAGCAGTCGGGGCGGGAGGAAGATGAGTGAGCAGTTCTTC.

This chain uses TRBV7-9 with TRBJ1-1, with unresolved D. The CDR3 is 15 amino acids. V was trimmed by 3 bases and J by 2 bases, leaving 13 bases between them. Germline CDR1 and CDR2: SEHNR and FQNEAQ (reference sequence). The CDR3 DNA reads as TGTGCCAGCAGCTTTGGTGGGAGACCAAACACTGAAGCTTTCTTT. Protein: CASSFGGRPNTEAFF.

V usage is TRBV27 and J usage is TRBJ2-7; D possibly matches TRBD1 or TRBD2 (5 bases each). The germline V gene has CDR1 MNHEY and CDR2 SMNVEV (reference sequence). This CDR3 is 11 amino acids long. Trimming removed 4 bases from V and 7 bases from J, with 8 bases in between. The CDR3 DNA sequence: TGTGCCAGCAGTTGGGGGAGTGAGCAGTACTTC. The encoded protein is CASSWGSEQYF.

The chain recombines TRBV28 with TRBJ2-6, with D tentatively TRBD1 (5 bases). The CDR3 loop spans 15 amino acids. The germline V gene encodes CDR1 MDHEN and CDR2 SYDVKM. Deletions cut 6 bases from V and 0 bases from J, with 9 bases between. In DNA form, the CDR3 reads TGTGCCAGCAGCCAGGGTACCTCTGGGGCCAACGTCCTGACTTTC. The encoded protein is CASSQGTSGANVLTF.

This clone was seen only once. The chain recombines TRBV19 with TRBJ1-5; a possible D gene is TRBD1 (5 bases). There are 13 residues in the CDR3. CDR1 LNHDA and CDR2 SQIVND come from the germline V gene (reference sequence). Trimming left V 11 bases short and J 5 bases short, with 16 bases between. For the CDR3, the DNA is TGTGCCGGGCAGTCGGGAGGGGATCAGCCCCAGCATTTT. Translating gives CAGQSGGDQPQHF. The full variable domain, completed using reference TRBV19 and TRBJ1-5, is DGGITQSPKYLFRKEGQNVTLSCEQNLNHDAMYWYRQDPGQGLRLIYYSQIVNDFQKGDIAEGYSVSREKKESFPLTVTSAQKNPTAFYLCAGQSGGDQPQHFGDGTRLSIL.

This clone has more than one count but fewer than ten. The V call is TRBV7-3, the J call TRBJ2-1; D possibly corresponds to TRBD2 (5 bases). The ends were cut back, 5 bases at V and 4 bases at J, with 9 bases in the middle. Germline V CDR1 and CDR2: SGHTA, FQGTGA. The CDR3 sequence is 13 residues long. CDR3 residues: CASSRGIYNEQFF. In nucleotides, the CDR3 is TGTGCCAGCAGCAGAGGGATATACAATGAGCAGTTCTTC.